These T cell receptor beta chains were read from a single sample in a study of shared clonotypes between healthy human individuals. Profiled with immunoSEQ multiplex PCR; TCRdb holds only in-frame clones, not every one. The sample carries some 2,100,000 clones, more than 85% recorded once. Specimen: naive CD8+ T cells from PBMCs. Receptors originate from a man aged 18 to 30 in good health. Some clones in this sample may be carry-over from other donors' samples. Both conserved end residues are part of each CDR3. The order of the fields is V gene, clone size, J gene, D gene, CDR3 protein, CDR3 DNA. D genes are given only for firm matches. Not all rows give a size; the values are once, few, many and, for expanded clones, a class.

TRBV29-1,once,TRBJ2-7,NA,CSVLDWNSYEQYF,TGCAGCGTGTTAGACTGGAACTCCTACGAGCAGTACTTC
TRBV27,NA,TRBJ2-1,NA,CASSTISSMNEQFF,TGTGCCAGCAGTACGATATCCTCGATGAATGAGCAGTTCTTC
TRBV13,NA,TRBJ1-2,TRBD1,CASSPRTGGSYGYTF,TGTGCCAGCAGCCCACGGACAGGGGGCAGCTATGGCTACACCTTC
TRBV7-8,NA,TRBJ1-4,NA,CASSITGATNEKLFF,TGTGCCAGCAGCATCACAGGAGCAACTAATGAAAAACTGTTTTTT
TRBV6-5,NA,TRBJ2-7,TRBD1,CASSGRTGAYEQYF,TGTGCCAGCAGTGGAAGGACAGGGGCCTACGAGCAGTACTTC
TRBV5-1,NA,TRBJ2-2,NA,CATGSGLRAMNTGELFF,TGCGCCACCGGTTCCGGGCTCCGGGCGATGAACACCGGGGAGCTGTTTTTT
TRBV7-8,NA,TRBJ1-2,NA,CASSLVQNYGYTF,TGTGCCAGCAGCTTAGTTCAGAACTATGGCTACACCTTC
TRBV2,NA,TRBJ2-7,TRBD1,CASRTRTGALGEQYF,TGTGCCAGCAGGACGCGGACAGGGGCGTTGGGAGAGCAGTACTTC
TRBV4-2,NA,TRBJ2-1,TRBD2,CASSTRLAGDYDEQFF,TGTGCCAGCAGCACTAGACTAGCGGGAGATTACGATGAGCAGTTCTTC
TRBV9,NA,TRBJ2-3,NA,CASSVARRGGSTDTQYF,TGTGCCAGCAGCGTAGCGAGGCGGGGAGGAAGCACAGATACGCAGTATTTT
TRBV5-4,once,TRBJ2-1,NA,CASSLEVGGPLSYNEQFF,TGTGCCAGCAGCTTGGAGGTCGGCGGCCCACTTTCCTACAATGAGCAGTTCTTC
TRBV10-3,NA,TRBJ1-1,NA,CAISGTNTEAFF,TGTGCCATCAGTGGTACAAACACTGAAGCTTTCTTT
TRBV14,NA,TRBJ2-5,NA,CASSHKSGLWSQQETQYF,TGTGCCAGCAGCCATAAATCTGGGTTGTGGTCCCAGCAAGAGACCCAGTACTTC
TRBV14,NA,TRBJ2-7,NA,CASSQFSESYEQYF,TGTGCCAGCAGCCAGTTCAGCGAGTCCTACGAGCAGTACTTC
TRBV19,NA,TRBJ1-5,NA,CASSPWDGNQPQHF,TGTGCCAGTAGTCCTTGGGATGGCAATCAGCCCCAGCATTTT
TRBV9,NA,TRBJ1-1,NA,CASSVGGRDTEAFF,TGTGCCAGCAGCGTAGGGGGCAGGGACACTGAAGCTTTCTTT